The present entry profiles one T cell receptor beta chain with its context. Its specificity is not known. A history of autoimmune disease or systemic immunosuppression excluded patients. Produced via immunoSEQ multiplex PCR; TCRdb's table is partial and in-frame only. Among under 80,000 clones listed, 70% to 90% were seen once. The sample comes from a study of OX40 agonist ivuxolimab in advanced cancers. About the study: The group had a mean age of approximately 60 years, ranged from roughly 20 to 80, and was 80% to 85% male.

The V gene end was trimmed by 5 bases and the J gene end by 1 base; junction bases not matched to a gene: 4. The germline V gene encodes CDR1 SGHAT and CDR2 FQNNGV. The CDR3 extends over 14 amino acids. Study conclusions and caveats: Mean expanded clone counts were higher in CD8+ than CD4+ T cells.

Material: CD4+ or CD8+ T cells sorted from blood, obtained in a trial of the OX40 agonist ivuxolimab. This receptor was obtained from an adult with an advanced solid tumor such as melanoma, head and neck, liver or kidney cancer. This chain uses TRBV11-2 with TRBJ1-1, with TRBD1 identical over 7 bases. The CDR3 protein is CASSRGTANTEAFF. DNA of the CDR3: TGTGCCAGCAGCCGAGGGACAGCGAACACTGAAGCTTTCTTT.